This T cell receptor beta chain comes out of a study of shared clonotypes between healthy human individuals. Genomic DNA per cell subset filled all wells of several immunoSEQ plates. Produced via immunoSEQ multiplex PCR; TCRdb's table is partial and in-frame only. The sample lists approximately 1.4 million clones, 95% to 99% occurring once. Unmatched junction bases numbered 8, after V lost 6 bases and J lost 6 bases. The V gene's germline CDR1 is LNHDA and CDR2 SQIVND (reference sequence). The CDR3 runs to 15 residues. V gene TRBV19 combines with J gene TRBJ2-1; the match to TRBD1 covers 10 bases. The receptor's source is a man aged 30 to 39 in good health. The specimen was naive CD4+ T cells sorted from blood. Subset given: CD45RA+ positively selected. In DNA form, the CDR3 reads TGTGCCAGTAGGGACAGGGGGACACCTCCCAATGAGCAGTTCTTC. This encodes CASRDRGTPPNEQFF.